These 19 T cell receptor beta chains share one sample of origin, sequenced in a study of T cell repertoires in cytomegalovirus infection. TCRdb recomputed calls from the reads with MiXCR, one row per CDR3 protein. There are a few hundred thousand distinct CDR3 sequences in the sample; more than 20% occur only once, and 10% to 15% lies in the top ten. No antigens are known for them. The sequences come from cultured PBMCs, collected from culture after CMV antigen stimulation. All receptors come from a human donor in good health (CMV status not recorded). Some clones in this sample may be carry-over from other donors' samples.

Ten or more counts support this clonotype. J is TRBJ2-1 and V is TRBV7-2; TRBD2 matches 7 bases. Germline CDR1 SGHTA, CDR2 FQGNSA. J lost 9 bases, V lost 2 bases, and 7 bases had no gene match. The CDR3 extends over 14 amino acids. DNA for the CDR3: TGTGCCAGCAGCTTAAAGCTAGCGGTGGGTGAGCAGTTCTTC. Translated: CASSLKLAVGEQFF.

The chain recombines TRBV28 with TRBJ2-1; TRBD2 matches at 8 bases. From germline, CDR1 is MDHEN and CDR2 SYDVKM. The V segment lost 4 bases and the J segment 8 bases; nucleotides outside the gene matches: 10. The CDR3 length is 15 residues. For the CDR3, the DNA is TGTGCCAGCAGTTCTCAAGTAGCGGGAATCTATGAGCAGTTCTTC. This encodes CASSSQVAGIYEQFF.

This clonotype was detected many times. V usage is TRBV7-2 and J usage is TRBJ2-1; D gene ambiguous. With 5 bases removed from V and 8 bases from J, the gap between germline ends came to 10 bases. The germline V gene encodes CDR1 SGHTA and CDR2 FQGNSA. The CDR3 sequence is 12 residues long. CDR3 in amino acids: CASSASHYEQFF. DNA of the CDR3: TGTGCCAGCAGCGCCTCCCACTATGAGCAGTTCTTC.

The table lists this clonotype with a few counts. The chain uses TRBV19 and TRBJ2-1; D may correspond to TRBD1 or TRBD2 (5 bases each). The length of the CDR3 is 14 residues. Trimming removed 7 bases from V and 8 bases from J, with 18 bases in between. Germline CDR1 and CDR2: LNHDA and SQIVND (reference sequence). Written as DNA, the CDR3 is TGTGCCAGTAAAGACACCGGGGCTTACGATGAGCAGTTCTTC. Translating it yields CASKDTGAYDEQFF.

This clonotype has more than one count but fewer than ten. V is TRBV5-6 and J is TRBJ1-5; D call uncertain. V was cut by 0 bases and J by 0 bases, with 13 bases left in between. The CDR3 is 17 residues long. CDR1 is SGHDT and CDR2 is YYEEEE in the germline V gene. CDR3 coding DNA: TGTGCCAGCAGCTTGGGGGAGACCAGGCTTAGCAATCAGCCCCAGCATTTT. It codes for CASSLGETRLSNQPQHF.

The chain carries TRBV28 and TRBJ1-4; 9 bases align to TRBD1. Germline assignment: CDR1 MDHEN and CDR2 SYDVKM. The CDR3 contains 14 residues. The J segment lost 11 bases and the V segment lost 5 bases, leaving 9 bases of the junction unmatched. The CDR3 DNA follows: TGTGCCAGCAGTCCGGGACAGGGAACGGCGAAACTGTTTTTT. This sequence encodes CASSPGQGTAKLFF.

This clonotype appeared a few times. The chain joins TRBV6-2 or TRBV6-3 to TRBJ2-1; the match to TRBD2 covers 15 bases. Germline CDR1 is MNHEY and CDR2 is SVGEGT. V lost 4 bases and J lost 8; bases outside the gene matches: 12. The CDR3 has 18 residues. The CDR3 DNA is TGTGCCAGCAGTTCCGGGACTAGCGGGAGGAGACAGTGGGATGAGCAGTTCTTC. Translating it yields CASSSGTSGRRQWDEQFF.

The chain has TRBV12-3 or TRBV12-4 and TRBJ1-6; D call uncertain. Trimming stripped 3 bases from V and 14 bases from J, with 11 bases between. CDR3 length: 12 residues. CDR3 protein: CASSFMPEALHF. CDR3 sequence (DNA): TGTGCCAGCAGTTTCATGCCCGAAGCCCTCCACTTT.

This clonotype was picked up a small number of times. The gene calls are TRBV6-1 and TRBJ2-1; D might be TRBD2 (5 bases). The germline gives CDR1 MNHNS, CDR2 SASEGT. This CDR3 spans 12 amino acids. Trimming took 7 bases from V and 4 from J, leaving 8 bases between them. This CDR3 is CASTTGYNEQFF. CDR3 DNA: TGTGCCAGCACTACGGGATACAATGAGCAGTTCTTC.

This chain joins TRBV11-1 and TRBJ2-5; 7 bases fit TRBD1. The length of the CDR3 is 13 residues. Germline V gene lookup returns CDR1 SGHAT and CDR2 FQDESV (reference sequence). Trimming removed 4 bases from V and 5 bases from J; junction bases left unmatched: 4. The chain's CDR3 is CASSSGTVETQYF. In DNA form, the CDR3 reads TGTGCCAGCAGCTCCGGGACAGTCGAGACCCAGTACTTC.

As concerns this clonotype: This may be a read error: a much more frequent sequence differs by one nucleotide. The chain is built from TRBV7-2 and TRBJ2-3, with 10 bases aligning to TRBD2. Trimming at V came to 7 bases and at J to 13 bases, leaving 17 bases not matched to a gene. The CDR3 covers 15 residues. Germline CDR1 is SGHTA and CDR2 is FQGNSA. CDR3 coding DNA: TGTGCCAGCACCCTCCCTAGCGGGGGACGTCAGCTCAAGTATTTT. This gives the protein CASTLPSGGRQLKYF.

This clonotype was counted many times. The chain joins TRBV6-1 to TRBJ2-5; 11 bases align to TRBD2. The CDR3 runs 16 residues. Germline V CDR1 and CDR2: MNHNS, SASEGT. V lost 4 bases, J lost 4 bases, and 8 bases stayed unmatched. In DNA form, the CDR3 reads TGTGCCAGCAGTGCCTTAGGGCTAGCGGGAGGAGAGACCCAGTACTTC. Protein: CASSALGLAGGETQYF.

The genes are TRBV29-1 and TRBJ2-5; tentatively, D is TRBD2 (6 bases). Germline V gene lookup returns CDR1 SQVTM and CDR2 ANQGSEA. The CDR3 is 16 amino acids. V shed 0 bases and J shed 2 bases, with 16 bases lying between them. CDR3 amino acids: CSVEDLVLAVQETQYF. The CDR3 DNA sequence: TGCAGCGTTGAAGATCTAGTTTTAGCGGTTCAAGAGACCCAGTACTTC.

The chain links TRBV7-6 to TRBJ1-2; D is ambiguous. Looked up from germline, CDR1 is SGHVS and CDR2 is FNYEAQ. The CDR3 is made up of 14 amino acids. Trimming took off 1 base at V and 7 bases at J, with 13 bases between the two ends. The CDR3 here is CASSLEAGEGGYTF. CDR3 DNA: TGTGCCAGCAGCTTAGAGGCCGGTGAGGGTGGCTACACCTTC.

This sequence joins TRBV6-1 and TRBJ1-2; TRBD1 aligns across 7 bases. Looked up from germline, CDR1 is MNHNS and CDR2 is SASEGT. The CDR3 is 18 amino acids. V lost 6 bases to trimming and J lost 4 bases; unmatched junction nucleotides: 20. The CDR3 coding sequence is TGTGCCAGCAGCCCCCAGGGGGGCTCGCTACTCCTACCCTATGGCTACACCTTC. This encodes CASSPQGGSLLLPYGYTF.

The V and J genes are TRBV19 and TRBJ1-5; D not resolved. CDR1 and CDR2 (germline): LNHDA, SQIVND (reference sequence). Trimming removed 6 bases at V and 1 base at J, with 16 bases between. CDR3 length: 16 amino acids. CDR3 nucleotide sequence: TGTGCCAGTAGGGACCCCTGGAGGGCAAGCAATCAGCCCCAGCATTTT. As protein: CASRDPWRASNQPQHF.

In its sample, this clonotype was seen many times. The V gene is TRBV7-6, the J gene TRBJ1-1; tentative D call: TRBD1 (5 bases). Germline loops: CDR1 SGHVS, CDR2 FNYEAQ. V gave up 5 bases and J gave up 1 base, with 14 bases separating them. CDR3 length equals 15 residues. CDR3 sequence: CASSRSGGGNTEAFF. CDR3 sequence (DNA): TGTGCCAGCAGCCGATCGGGGGGAGGGAACACTGAAGCTTTCTTT.

This clonotype was observed a handful of times. This chain joins TRBV6-8 and TRBJ1-2; 7 nucleotides align to TRBD1. The CDR3 has 14 amino acids. Trimming removed 5 bases from V and 8 bases from J; junction bases left unmatched: 11. The germline V gene encodes CDR1 MNHGY and CDR2 SAAAGT. The CDR3 is CASSARQGLGGYTF. DNA for the CDR3: TGTGCCAGCAGTGCCAGACAGGGACTGGGGGGCTACACCTTC.

This clonotype was detected many times. In DNA form, the CDR3 reads TGTGCCAGCAGGGGCTCTGGAAACACCATATATTTT. Its protein is CASRGSGNTIYF. V is TRBV7-8 and J is TRBJ1-3; D gene unclear. Germline CDR1 SGHVS, CDR2 FQNEAQ. Trimming left V 6 bases short and J 0 bases short, with 3 bases between. This CDR3 contains 12 residues.